This T cell receptor (beta chain) is from a study of cytomegalovirus exposure and HLA in healthy donors. Study conclusions and caveats: Several of the most significant clusters appeared linked to common viral pathogens, based on a later analysis. The classifier was said to identify cytomegalovirus status with high specificity and sensitivity. Overall, under 200 TCR beta chains were annotated as cytomegalovirus-associated.

Despite likely unrecorded immune exposures, the donors were nominally healthy at the time of sampling. Points on this clone: Antigen specificity is unknown. Its ends do not fully match the called genes, so a read error is possible. The sample holds other DNA sequences that translate to the same CDR3.

With 60 Vbeta and 13 Jbeta primers, the PCR was carried out. Method: immunoSEQ multiplex PCR; TCRdb's copy keeps in-frame clones and lacks some. The sample holds 150,000 to 200,000 clones, 75% to 85% seen once. Input material: PBMCs. The origin of this receptor is a woman aged 45-59 years in good health and CMV-seronegative.

CDR3 loop: CASFVRGLPQETQYF. The CDR3 DNA follows: TGCGCCAGCTTTGTAAGGGGGCTACCTCAAGAGACCCAGTACTTC. The chain uses TRBV28 and TRBJ2-5, with 7 bases aligning to TRBD1. The CDR3 has 15 residues. Germline values: CDR1 MDHEN, CDR2 SYDVKM.